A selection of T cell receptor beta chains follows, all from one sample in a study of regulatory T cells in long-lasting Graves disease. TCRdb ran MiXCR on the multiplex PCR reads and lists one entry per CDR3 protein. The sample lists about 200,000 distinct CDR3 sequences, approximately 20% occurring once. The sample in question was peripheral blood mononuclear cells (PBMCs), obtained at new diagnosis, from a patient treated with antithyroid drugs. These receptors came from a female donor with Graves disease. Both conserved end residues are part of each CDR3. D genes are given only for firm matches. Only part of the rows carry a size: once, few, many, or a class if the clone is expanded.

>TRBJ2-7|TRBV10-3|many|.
TGTGCCATCGGTGGAGGGCGCGGCGAGCAGTACTTC
CAIGGGRGEQYF
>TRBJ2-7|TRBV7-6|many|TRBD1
TGTGCCAGCAGCCGCCTCGGGACAGGGACCTACGAGCAGTACTTC
CASSRLGTGTYEQYF
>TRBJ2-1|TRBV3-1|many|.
TGTGCCAGCAGCCCTGGGACTTTTTACAATGAGCAGTTCTTC
CASSPGTFYNEQFF
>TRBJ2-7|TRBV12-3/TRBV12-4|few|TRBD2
TGTGCCAGCAGCTACTCCGGGACTAGCGGGAGGGCCGGGTACGAGCAGTACTTC
CASSYSGTSGRAGYEQYF
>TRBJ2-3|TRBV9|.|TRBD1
TGTGCCAGCAGCGATACAGGGGATTCGGATACGCAGTATTTT
CASSDTGDSDTQYF
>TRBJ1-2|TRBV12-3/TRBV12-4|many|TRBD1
TGTGCCAGCAGTAGGACAGGGGTAGTGAGGGACTATGGCTACACCTTC
CASSRTGVVRDYGYTF
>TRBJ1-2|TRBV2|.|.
TGTGCCAGCAGTGAAACGGAAAACTATGGCTACACCTTC
CASSETENYGYTF
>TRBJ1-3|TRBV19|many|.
TGTGCCAGTAGCTCGGGACGGCTGATAAACACCATATATTTT
CASSSGRLINTIYF
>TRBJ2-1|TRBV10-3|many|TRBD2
TGTGCCATCAGCCAGGGACTAGCAGCGAACAATGAGCAGTTCTTC
CAISQGLAANNEQFF
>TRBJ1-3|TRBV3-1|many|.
TGTGCCAGCAGCCTCCAAGCAGGGGCGAGAAGCTCTGGAAACACCATATATTTT
CASSLQAGARSSGNTIYF
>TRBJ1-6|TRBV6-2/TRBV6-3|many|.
TGTGCCAGCAGTTACCGATCCCGGGTTAATTCACCCCTCCACTTT
CASSYRSRVNSPLHF
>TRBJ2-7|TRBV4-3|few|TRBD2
TGCGCCAGCAGCCAAGATCTTGCGGGAGGAAACGAGCAGTACTTC
CASSQDLAGGNEQYF
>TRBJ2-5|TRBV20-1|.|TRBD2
TGCAGTGCTATCGGACTAGCGACTTCCCCAGAGACCCAGTACTTC
CSAIGLATSPETQYF
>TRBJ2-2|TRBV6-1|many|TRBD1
TGTGCCAGCAGGGCGACAGGGCCCACCGGGGAGCTGTTTTTT
CASRATGPTGELFF
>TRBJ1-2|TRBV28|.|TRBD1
TGTGCCAGCAATCCAGGACAGGGGGCATCCTATGGCTACACCTTC
CASNPGQGASYGYTF
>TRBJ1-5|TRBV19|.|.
TGTGCCAGTAGTACTCCGGGACAAGACCATCAGCCCCAGCATTTT
CASSTPGQDHQPQHF
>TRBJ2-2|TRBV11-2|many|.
TGTGCCAGCAGCTTAGATACGTTACGGGGATGGACCGGGGAGCTGTTTTTT
CASSLDTLRGWTGELFF
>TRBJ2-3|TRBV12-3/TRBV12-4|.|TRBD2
TGTGCCAGCAGGGACGCAGCGGGAACCCGCACAGATACGCAGTATTTT
CASRDAAGTRTDTQYF
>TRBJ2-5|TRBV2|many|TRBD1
TGTGCCACCAACCGAGACAGGGGTCAAGAGACCCAGTACTTC
CATNRDRGQETQYF
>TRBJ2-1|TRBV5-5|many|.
TGTGCCAGCAGCTCCCGGGACCCCAGGCCGAATGAGCAGTTCTTC
CASSSRDPRPNEQFF
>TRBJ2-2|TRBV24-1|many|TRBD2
TGTGCCACCAGTGATTTGAGACTAGCGGGATCCGGGGAGCTGTTTTTT
CATSDLRLAGSGELFF
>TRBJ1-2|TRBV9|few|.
TGTGCCAGCAGCGTAGAGACAGCCGTCATAAACTATGGCTACACCTTC
CASSVETAVINYGYTF
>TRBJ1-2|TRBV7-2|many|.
TGTGCCAGCAGCTTAGTTGGCTTAAACTATGGCTACACCTTC
CASSLVGLNYGYTF
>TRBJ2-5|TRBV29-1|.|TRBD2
TGCAGCGCCCTACTAGCGCCAGGGACCCAGTACTTC
CSALLAPGTQYF
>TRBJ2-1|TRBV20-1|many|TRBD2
TGCAGTGCTACCCAAGCGGGAGGACGACAGTACAATGAGCAGTTCTTC
CSATQAGGRQYNEQFF
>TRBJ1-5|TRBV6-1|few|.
TGTGCCAGCAGTGAAGCGTCTCGTCAGCATTTT
CASSEASRQHF
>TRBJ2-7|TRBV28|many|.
TGTGCCACCACCAGGGGCCTAGCAAGTTACGAGCAGTACTTC
CATTRGLASYEQYF
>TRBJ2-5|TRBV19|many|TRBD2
TGTGCCAGTACCAGCCCGGGACTAGCGGGAAAAGAGACCCAGTACTTC
CASTSPGLAGKETQYF
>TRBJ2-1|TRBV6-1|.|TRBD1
TGTGCCAGCAGCGACCGGGACAGGGGTCACAATGAGCAGTTCTTC
CASSDRDRGHNEQFF
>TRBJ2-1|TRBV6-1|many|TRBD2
TGTGCCAGCAAAAGGGAGGGGTTGTACTCCTACAATGAGCAGTTCTTC
CASKREGLYSYNEQFF
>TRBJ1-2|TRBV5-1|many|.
TGTGCCAGCAGCTTGGGGTTCGGGGGCGCTTATGGCTACACCTTC
CASSLGFGGAYGYTF
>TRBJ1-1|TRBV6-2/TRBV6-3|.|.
TGTGCCAGCACTGACAGAATGAACACTGAAGCTTTCTTT
CASTDRMNTEAFF
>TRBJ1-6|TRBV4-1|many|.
TGCGCCAGCAGCCAAGATAGAGGTTCACCCCTCCACTTT
CASSQDRGSPLHF
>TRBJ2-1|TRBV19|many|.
TGTGCCAGTAGCCTGTCAGTATACAATGAGCAGTTCTTC
CASSLSVYNEQFF
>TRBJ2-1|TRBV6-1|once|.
TGTGCCAGCAGTCAGACCCGACGGGCCTACAATGAGCAGTTCTTC
CASSQTRRAYNEQFF
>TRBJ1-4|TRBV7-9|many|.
TGTGCCAGCAGCTTGGAGTTAGGAAATGAAAAACTGTTTTTT
CASSLELGNEKLFF
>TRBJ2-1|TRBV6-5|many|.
TGTGCCAGCAGTTACTCCAGGGGCGGGGATGAGCAGTTCTTC
CASSYSRGGDEQFF